This T cell receptor (beta chain) was sequenced for a study of T cell repertoires in cytomegalovirus infection. Study-wide background: Public TCR beta signatures indicated both CMV infection and matching HLA type. Study results and caveats: Carriage of CMV together with the relevant HLA was identifiable through cumulative public TCR beta family frequency.

This clonotype showed up many times. Its target is unknown. The CDR3 is 14 residues long. Germline V lookup: CDR1 SGHTA, CDR2 FQGNSA. Trimming shortened V by 1 base and J by 4 bases, and 10 bases separated the two germline ends. MiXCR, run by TCRdb on the reads, gives a single entry per CDR3 protein. The sample records just over 150,000 distinct CDR3 sequences, roughly a quarter being singletons. Sequenced input: PBMCs. The chain joins TRBV7-2 to TRBJ1-1, with D uncertain. This TCR was recovered from a human donor in good health (CMV status not recorded). Some clones in this sample may be carry-over from other donors' samples. The CDR3 nucleotides read TGTGCCAGCAGCTTAGTGACCAATCCCACTGAAGCTTTCTTT. It translates to CASSLVTNPTEAFF. Variable domain in full (rest from reference TRBV7-2 and TRBJ1-1): GAGVSQSPSNKVTEKGKDVELRCDPISGHTALYWYRQSLGQGLEFLIYFQGNSAPDKSGLPSDRFSAERTGGSVSTLTIQRTQQEDSAVYLCASSLVTNPTEAFFGQGTRLTVV.